The 25 T cell receptor beta chains below come from one sample, sequenced in a study of beta chain features in type 1 diabetes listed by TCRdb under 2018. Library prep was done by the immunoSEQ multiplex PCR assay. All of the isolated RNA was reverse transcribed with the High Capacity cDNA Reverse Transcription Kit, so expressed TCRB transcripts were sequenced. TCRdb stores this immuneACCESS table with in-frame sequences only. Part of the clones is absent; in the studies checked, under half of the shortfall reflects unresolved V genes, and no reason is known for the rest. The sample table lists 640,000 or so clones, around 15% of them with a count of one. The ten top clones hold 0.035% to 0.04% of the sample. General findings and caveats noted by the study authors: A moderate but significant shortening of TCRB CDR3 length was observed in type 1 diabetes patients in all four CD4+ subsets.

These receptors have no known antigen. The sequencing input was naive CD4+ T cells from blood. Interpreted using the paper, the cell subset or site label stands for: true naive CD4+ T cells. The receptors here all came from a man aged 18 to 30 with type 1 diabetes.

This clone came up a few times. The CDR3 reads CASSRQGPPSNTEAFF. The CDR3 DNA is TGTGCCAGCAGCAGACAGGGGCCGCCGTCGAACACTGAAGCTTTCTTT. This chain uses TRBV7-6 with TRBJ1-1; 8 bases line up with TRBD1. Germline lookup yields CDR1 SGHVS and CDR2 FNYEAQ. CDR3 length: 16 residues. J was trimmed by 1 base and V by 5 bases; bases with no gene match: 9.

For this clone: The same CDR3 arises from other DNA sequences in this sample as well. This chain links TRBV14 with TRBJ1-1, with D hard to call. V was pared by 1 base and J by 1 base, with 4 bases between. The CDR3 consists of 13 residues. CDR1 is SGHDN and CDR2 is FVKESK in the germline V gene. The CDR3 region has the DNA TGTGCCAGCAGCCAAGTTGGGAACACTGAAGCTTTCTTT. It codes for CASSQVGNTEAFF.

V usage is TRBV6-6 and J usage is TRBJ2-1, with 8 bases fitting TRBD1. Germline CDR1 reads MNHNY; CDR2 reads SVGAGI (reference sequence). Losses at the gene ends were 5 bases for V and 2 bases for J; bases not matched to a gene: 5. This CDR3 contains 15 residues. The CDR3: CASSPQQGAYNEQFF. The CDR3 region has the DNA TGTGCCAGCAGTCCCCAACAGGGGGCCTACAATGAGCAGTTCTTC.

This clone has a handful of counts. The chain has TRBV7-7 and TRBJ2-2; a possible D gene is TRBD2 (6 bases). There are 14 residues in the CDR3. Germline CDR1 is SSHAT and CDR2 is FNYEAQ (reference sequence). The CDR3: CASGGRENTGELFF. Here the CDR3 DNA reads TGTGCTAGCGGCGGCCGGGAGAACACCGGGGAGCTGTTTTTT.

This clone appeared once. The V gene is TRBV6-1, the J gene TRBJ2-3; D not resolved. CDR1 MNHNS and CDR2 SASEGT come from the germline V gene. V lost 2 bases, J lost 2 bases, and 17 bases lay in between. There are 17 residues in the CDR3. The CDR3 DNA reads as TGTGCCAGCAGTGAAAGGGCCCAACCAACGACCACAGATACGCAGTATTTT. Translating it yields CASSERAQPTTTDTQYF.

This sequence joins TRBV4-3 and TRBJ2-7; 13 nucleotides align to TRBD2. The CDR3 has 15 residues. Germline CDR1 is LGHNA and CDR2 is YSLEER. V shed 1 base, J shed 10 bases, and the junction held 7 bases outside the gene matches. CDR3 sequence: CASSQGTSGRFSQYF. The CDR3 DNA sequence: TGCGCCAGCAGCCAAGGGACTAGCGGGAGATTCTCCCAGTACTTC.

In this sample, this clone turned up a few times. In nucleotides, the CDR3 is TGTGCCAGCAGCTTAAGTGGGGTACTTTACAATGAGCAGTTCTTC. Protein sequence: CASSLSGVLYNEQFF. The chain joins TRBV7-8 to TRBJ2-1; D uncertain. Deletions cut 2 bases from V and 4 bases from J, with 12 bases between. The germline V gene has CDR1 SGHVS and CDR2 FQNEAQ. The CDR3 totals 15 residues. Based on the CDR3 plus reference TRBV7-8 and TRBJ2-1, the full variable domain is GAGVSQSPRYKVAKRGQDVALRCDPISGHVSLFWYQQALGQGPEFLTYFQNEAQLDKSGLPSDRFFAERPEGSVSTLKIQRTQQEDSAVYLCASSLSGVLYNEQFFGPGTRLTVL.

This clone occurred a few times. The chain uses TRBV10-3 and TRBJ1-5; D might be TRBD1 (5 bases). Germline loops: CDR1 ENHRY, CDR2 SYGVKD. The CDR3 spans 13 residues. The V gene lost 6 bases and the J gene lost 5 bases, with 11 bases spanning the gap. This chain's CDR3 is CAISSGVDQPQHF. The CDR3 DNA reads as TGTGCCATCAGCTCGGGGGTGGATCAGCCCCAGCATTTT.

The chain combines TRBV28 with TRBJ2-2, with TRBD2 identical over 9 bases. CDR1 MDHEN and CDR2 SYDVKM come from the germline V gene. The CDR3 is made up of 15 amino acids. Trimming at V came to 1 base and at J to 7 bases, leaving 4 bases not matched to a gene. The CDR3 sequence is CASSLLTSGHGELFF. The CDR3 nucleotides read TGTGCCAGCAGTTTATTAACTAGCGGGCACGGGGAGCTGTTTTTT.

Notes on this clone: Other DNA sequences within the sample encode an identical CDR3. The chain joins TRBV15 to TRBJ2-7; possible D gene TRBD2, 5 bases. V lost 0 bases, J lost 1 base, and 10 bases lay in between. Germline V gene lookup returns CDR1 LNHNV and CDR2 YYDKDF (reference sequence). The CDR3 has 15 residues. The CDR3 is CATSRDPSGSYEQYF. The CDR3 nucleotides read TGTGCCACCAGCAGAGATCCCAGCGGTTCCTACGAGCAGTACTTC.

V and J are TRBV9 and TRBJ1-3; TRBD1 matches at 12 bases. CDR1 is SGDLS and CDR2 is YYNGEE in the germline V gene. This CDR3 has 16 residues. V was pared by 3 bases and J by 0 bases, with 1 base of the junction left unmatched. CDR3 bases: TGTGCCAGCAGCGCGGGACAGGGGGCCTCTGGAAACACCATATATTTT. Its protein product is CASSAGQGASGNTIYF.

A remark on this clone: Since no conserved phenylalanine or tryptophan closes the CDR3, a read error is the likely cause. The V call is TRBV28, the J call TRBJ2-4, with D maybe TRBD1 (5 bases). The V gene lost 2 bases and the J gene lost 9 bases, with 5 bases spanning the gap. Per the germline V gene, CDR1 is MDHEN and CDR2 is SYDVKM. There are 11 residues in the CDR3. CDR3 sequence: CASSLQGIQYC. The CDR3 DNA is TGTGCCAGCAGTTTACAGGGCATTCAGTACTGC.

The chain combines TRBV10-1 with TRBJ2-7; TRBD2 matches 11 bases. This CDR3 is 13 amino acids long. The J segment lost 5 bases and the V segment lost 5 bases, leaving 2 bases of the junction unmatched. Per the germline V gene, CDR1 is WNHNN and CDR2 is SYGVQD (reference sequence). CDR3 coding DNA: TGCGCCAGCAGTAAACTAGCGGGAGACGAGCAGTACTTC. Residues: CASSKLAGDEQYF.

This sequence joins TRBV5-1 and TRBJ2-1; the match to TRBD2 covers 7 bases. V lost 8 bases and J lost 12; bases outside the gene matches: 17. CDR1 is SGHRS, CDR2 YFSETQ, per germline. This CDR3 has 14 residues. This CDR3 reads CASTRAGDTDGQFF. CDR3 sequence (DNA): TGCGCCAGTACACGGGCGGGAGATACGGATGGGCAGTTCTTC. The variable domain in full, completed from reference TRBV5-1 and TRBJ2-1, reads KAGVTQTPRYLIKTRGQQVTLSCSPISGHRSVSWYQQTPGQGLQFLFEYFSETQRNKGNFPGRFSGRQFSNSRSEMNVSTLELGDSALYLCASTRAGDTDGQFFGPGTRLTVL.

The chain has TRBV19 and TRBJ2-3; 10 positions agree with TRBD1. V lost 7 bases to trimming and J lost 4 bases; unmatched junction nucleotides: 5. This CDR3 has 14 amino acids. Per germline, CDR1 LNHDA and CDR2 SQIVND (reference sequence). The CDR3 region is CASIDRGQADTQYF. CDR3 in DNA: TGTGCCAGTATAGACAGGGGGCAGGCAGATACGCAGTATTTT.

The gene calls are TRBV5-1 and TRBJ2-7; no firm D call. V shed 0 bases and J shed 1 base, with 14 bases lying between them. The CDR3 extends over 16 amino acids. From germline, CDR1 is SGHRS and CDR2 YFSETQ. The CDR3 sequence is CASSLDHATSSYEQYF. CDR3 in DNA: TGCGCCAGCAGCTTGGATCACGCCACGTCTTCCTACGAGCAGTACTTC.

The table lists this clone with a few counts. This chain links TRBV28 with TRBJ2-2, with 8 bases aligning to TRBD2. The CDR3 runs 14 residues. The trim removed 7 bases at V and 3 bases at J, leaving 4 bases unmatched. Germline V gives CDR1 MDHEN, CDR2 SYDVKM. The chain's CDR3 is CASISGGDTGELFF. CDR3 coding DNA: TGTGCCAGCATAAGCGGGGGTGACACCGGGGAGCTGTTTTTT. Based on the CDR3 plus reference TRBV28 and TRBJ2-2, the full variable domain is DVKVTQSSRYLVKRTGEKVFLECVQDMDHENMFWYRQDPGLGLRLIYFSYDVKMKEKGDIPEGYSVSREKKERFSLILESASTNQTSMYLCASISGGDTGELFFGEGSRLTVL.

This clone was seen a handful of times. The V call is TRBV6-6, the J call TRBJ2-7, with D possibly being TRBD2 (6 bases). CDR3 size: 14 residues. V lost 6 bases and J 2 bases, leaving 14 bases between the germline ends. Germline V lookup: CDR1 MNHNY, CDR2 SVGAGI (reference sequence). The CDR3 DNA sequence: TGTGCCAGCAGGGAGGGAGGAGAAACCTACGAGCAGTACTTC. Protein: CASREGGETYEQYF.

The chain uses TRBV11-3 and TRBJ2-5; D remains ambiguous. Trimming took 1 base from V and 2 from J, leaving 5 bases between them. Germline lookup yields CDR1 SGHNT and CDR2 YENEEA. The length of the CDR3 is 13 residues. CDR3 loop: CASSLGVQETQYF. The DNA of the CDR3 is TGTGCCAGCAGCTTAGGAGTTCAAGAGACCCAGTACTTC. Together with reference TRBV11-3 and TRBJ2-5, the CDR3 gives the full variable domain: EAGVVQSPRYKIIEKKQPVAFWCNPISGHNTLYWYLQNLGQGPELLIRYENEEAVDDSQLPKDRFSAERLKGVDSTLKIQPAELGDSAVYLCASSLGVQETQYFGPGTRLLVL.

A few counts support this clone. The genes are TRBV19 and TRBJ1-5, with D unresolved. Germline V CDR1 and CDR2: LNHDA, SQIVND (reference sequence). CDR3 length: 14 amino acids. The germline V and J ends were trimmed by 3 bases and 3 bases, with 9 bases remaining between them. The CDR3 DNA is TGTGCCAGTAGTATTTTGGTCCACAATCAGCCCCAGCATTTT. Translating gives CASSILVHNQPQHF. The full variable domain, completed using reference TRBV19 and TRBJ1-5, is DGGITQSPKYLFRKEGQNVTLSCEQNLNHDAMYWYRQDPGQGLRLIYYSQIVNDFQKGDIAEGYSVSREKKESFPLTVTSAQKNPTAFYLCASSILVHNQPQHFGDGTRLSIL.

The gene calls are TRBV28 and TRBJ2-1; 9 nucleotides line up with TRBD2. The germline V gene has CDR1 MDHEN and CDR2 SYDVKM. This CDR3 spans 18 amino acids. V shed 2 bases and J 5 bases; nucleotides not matched to a gene: 13. The CDR3, as DNA: TGTGCCAGCAGTTTAGACCCGCTAGCTAGCGGGATAGACAATGAGCAGTTCTTC. This sequence encodes CASSLDPLASGIDNEQFF.

The V gene is TRBV30, the J gene TRBJ1-1; D is uncertain. V lost 8 bases, J lost 11 bases, and 18 bases lay in between. From germline, CDR1 is GTSNPN and CDR2 SVGIG (reference sequence). The CDR3 totals 11 residues. CDR3 nucleotide sequence: TGTGCCGGCGATATAAGGGTGTTGGCTTTCTTT. It codes for CAGDIRVLAFF.

The V gene is TRBV9, the J gene TRBJ1-2, with a tentative D call TRBD1 (5 bases). V dropped 0 bases and J dropped 4 bases, with 19 bases sitting between them. Germline lookup yields CDR1 SGDLS and CDR2 YYNGEE. The CDR3 runs to 17 residues. CDR3 bases: TGTGCCAGCAGCGTAGCGGGGGATGGCATCTTGGGCTATGGCTACACCTTC. Translating it yields CASSVAGDGILGYGYTF.

In its sample, this clone was seen a few times. The V call is TRBV14, the J call TRBJ1-1, with D possibly matching TRBD1 (5 bases). The CDR3 consists of 14 residues. The germline gives CDR1 SGHDN, CDR2 FVKESK. V lost 4 bases and J 1 base, leaving 10 bases between the germline ends. In DNA, the CDR3 is TGTGCCAGCAGCCCCAGGGTTGGGAACACTGAAGCTTTCTTT. This gives the protein CASSPRVGNTEAFF.

This clone was counted between two and nine times. This chain joins TRBV29-1 and TRBJ1-2; perhaps TRBD1 as D (6 bases). Germline CDR1 SQVTM, CDR2 ANQGSEA. The CDR3 consists of 12 residues. Between the trimmed V and J ends, which lost 7 bases and 1 base, there was a span of 10 bases. The CDR3 DNA is TGCAGCGCGGACAGATTTAACTATGGCTACACCTTC. Protein: CSADRFNYGYTF.